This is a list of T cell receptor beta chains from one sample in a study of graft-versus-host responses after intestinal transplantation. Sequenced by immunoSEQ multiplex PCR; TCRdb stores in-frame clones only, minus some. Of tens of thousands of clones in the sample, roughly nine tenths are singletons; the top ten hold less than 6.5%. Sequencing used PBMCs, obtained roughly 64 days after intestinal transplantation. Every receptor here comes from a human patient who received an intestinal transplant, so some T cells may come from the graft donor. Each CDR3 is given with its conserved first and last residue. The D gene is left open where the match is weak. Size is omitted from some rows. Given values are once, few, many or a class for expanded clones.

CDR3 protein: CAISEIVGWGNTEAFF
CDR3 DNA: TGTGCCATCAGTGAGATCGTGGGATGGGGGAACACTGAAGCTTTCTTT
clone size: -
D gene: -
J gene: TRBJ1-1
V gene: TRBV10-3

CDR3 protein: CASSPNTGPLGAFF
CDR3 DNA: TGTGCCAGCAGCCCAAATACAGGGCCCCTAGGCGCTTTCTTT
clone size: -
D gene: -
J gene: TRBJ1-1
V gene: TRBV27

CDR3 protein: CASHYVGRRAQPQHF
CDR3 DNA: TGTGCCAGCCACTATGTGGGGAGGAGGGCTCAGCCCCAGCATTTT
clone size: -
D gene: -
J gene: TRBJ1-5
V gene: TRBV6-1

CDR3 protein: CASSLWRAGGTDTQYF
CDR3 DNA: TGTGCCAGCAGCTTGTGGCGGGCAGGGGGCACAGATACGCAGTATTTT
clone size: -
D gene: -
J gene: TRBJ2-3
V gene: TRBV5-6

CDR3 protein: CASSVGRGGTDTQYF
CDR3 DNA: TGTGCCAGCAGCGTAGGGAGGGGAGGGACAGATACGCAGTATTTT
clone size: few
D gene: TRBD2
J gene: TRBJ2-3
V gene: TRBV9

CDR3 protein: CASSSPSGGEGNEQFF
CDR3 DNA: TGTGCCAGCAGCTCACCTAGCGGGGGGGAAGGTAATGAGCAGTTCTTC
clone size: -
D gene: TRBD2
J gene: TRBJ2-1
V gene: TRBV13

CDR3 protein: CASSYPPQMNTEAFF
CDR3 DNA: TGTGCCAGCAGTTACCCCCCACAGATGAACACTGAAGCTTTCTTT
clone size: once
D gene: -
J gene: TRBJ1-1
V gene: TRBV6-6

CDR3 protein: CASSRQGLKNTEAFF
CDR3 DNA: TGTGCCAGCAGTCGACAGGGGCTAAAGAACACTGAAGCTTTCTTT
clone size: -
D gene: TRBD1
J gene: TRBJ1-1
V gene: TRBV27

CDR3 protein: CASTGRGEQYF
CDR3 DNA: TGTGCCAGCACCGGGAGGGGCGAGCAGTACTTC
clone size: -
D gene: TRBD2
J gene: TRBJ2-7
V gene: TRBV27

CDR3 protein: CASSFSRGGEAFF
CDR3 DNA: TGTGCCAGCAGCTTTAGCAGGGGCGGAGAGGCTTTCTTT
clone size: -
D gene: -
J gene: TRBJ1-1
V gene: TRBV7-6

CDR3 protein: CASSILGLAGGRAYEQYF
CDR3 DNA: TGTGCCAGCAGCATCCTGGGACTAGCGGGGGGCCGCGCCTACGAGCAGTACTTC
clone size: -
D gene: TRBD2
J gene: TRBJ2-7
V gene: TRBV5-4

CDR3 protein: CACLAGVAPSYEQYF
CDR3 DNA: TGTGCCTGCTTAGCGGGGGTCGCCCCCTCCTACGAGCAGTACTTC
clone size: -
D gene: TRBD2
J gene: TRBJ2-7
V gene: TRBV6-6

CDR3 protein: CASSDSGGADTQYF
CDR3 DNA: TGTGCCAGCAGTGACTCAGGGGGCGCAGATACGCAGTATTTT
clone size: -
D gene: TRBD1
J gene: TRBJ2-3
V gene: TRBV6-4

CDR3 protein: CAISDLRSSYEQYF
CDR3 DNA: TGTGCCATCAGTGATCTCCGTTCCTCCTACGAGCAGTACTTC
clone size: -
D gene: -
J gene: TRBJ2-7
V gene: TRBV10-3

CDR3 protein: CAIRSREFNTLHF
CDR3 DNA: TGTGCCATCAGGAGCAGGGAATTCAACACCCTCCACTTT
clone size: -
D gene: -
J gene: TRBJ1-6
V gene: TRBV10-3

CDR3 protein: CASSTRGTVGGELFF
CDR3 DNA: TGTGCCAGCAGTACCCGCGGAACAGTTGGCGGGGAGCTGTTTTTT
clone size: -
D gene: -
J gene: TRBJ2-2
V gene: TRBV27

CDR3 protein: CASSPGGGDEQFF
CDR3 DNA: TGCGCCAGCAGCCCAGGAGGGGGCGATGAGCAGTTCTTC
clone size: -
D gene: -
J gene: TRBJ2-1
V gene: TRBV4-3

CDR3 protein: CASSRDRDNEKLFF
CDR3 DNA: TGTGCCAGCAGCCGGGACAGGGATAATGAAAAACTGTTTTTT
clone size: -
D gene: TRBD1
J gene: TRBJ1-4
V gene: TRBV7-9

CDR3 protein: CASRTRRGSYNEQFF
CDR3 DNA: TGTGCCAGCAGAACACGGCGGGGCTCCTACAATGAGCAGTTCTTC
clone size: -
D gene: -
J gene: TRBJ2-1
V gene: TRBV28

CDR3 protein: CASSGRAESTEAFF
CDR3 DNA: TGTGCCAGTAGTGGGAGGGCCGAGAGCACTGAAGCTTTCTTT
clone size: -
D gene: -
J gene: TRBJ1-1
V gene: TRBV19

CDR3 protein: CASSFLTLNTGELFF
CDR3 DNA: TGTGCCAGCAGCTTCTTGACACTAAACACCGGGGAGCTGTTTTTT
clone size: -
D gene: -
J gene: TRBJ2-2
V gene: TRBV7-6

CDR3 protein: CASSLESSPDYEQYF
CDR3 DNA: TGTGCCAGCAGCTTAGAATCCTCCCCCGACTACGAGCAGTACTTC
clone size: few
D gene: -
J gene: TRBJ2-7
V gene: TRBV11-3

CDR3 protein: CASRPGPPQGPYGYTF
CDR3 DNA: TGTGCCAGCAGGCCCGGCCCCCCACAGGGTCCCTATGGCTACACCTTC
clone size: -
D gene: -
J gene: TRBJ1-2
V gene: TRBV13

CDR3 protein: CASSWGEGTTEAFF
CDR3 DNA: TGTGCCAGCAGTTGGGGGGAGGGGACCACTGAAGCTTTCTTT
clone size: -
D gene: -
J gene: TRBJ1-1
V gene: TRBV6-5

CDR3 protein: CASSLRGLGGYEQYF
CDR3 DNA: TGTGCCAGCAGCCTCCGGGGGCTAGGAGGCTACGAGCAGTACTTC
clone size: once
D gene: -
J gene: TRBJ2-7
V gene: TRBV7-2

CDR3 protein: CASSPRTGLNTEAFF
CDR3 DNA: TGCGCCAGCAGCCCCCGGACAGGGTTGAACACTGAAGCTTTCTTT
clone size: -
D gene: TRBD1
J gene: TRBJ1-1
V gene: TRBV4-3

CDR3 protein: CASSPVGLGEKLFF
CDR3 DNA: TGCGCCAGCAGCCCTGTGGGGCTCGGTGAAAAACTGTTTTTT
clone size: once
D gene: -
J gene: TRBJ1-4
V gene: TRBV4-3

CDR3 protein: CASSSGAGANEQFF
CDR3 DNA: TGTGCCAGCAGCTCGGGAGCAGGGGCCAATGAGCAGTTCTTC
clone size: -
D gene: -
J gene: TRBJ2-1
V gene: TRBV7-9

CDR3 protein: CASSQGGAETQYF
CDR3 DNA: TGCGCCAGCAGCCAAGGTGGGGCGGAGACCCAGTACTTC
clone size: -
D gene: -
J gene: TRBJ2-5
V gene: TRBV4-1

CDR3 protein: CASSHILRDTKGYTF
CDR3 DNA: TGCGCCAGCAGCCACATCCTCCGGGACACTAAAGGCTACACCTTC
clone size: -
D gene: -
J gene: TRBJ1-2
V gene: TRBV4-3

CDR3 protein: CAWRPDGTDTQYF
CDR3 DNA: TGTGCCTGGAGACCGGACGGCACAGATACGCAGTATTTT
clone size: -
D gene: -
J gene: TRBJ2-3
V gene: TRBV30

CDR3 protein: CASSQDELAGGQETQYF
CDR3 DNA: TGCGCCAGCAGCCAAGATGAATTAGCGGGGGGGCAAGAGACCCAGTACTTC
clone size: -
D gene: TRBD2
J gene: TRBJ2-5
V gene: TRBV4-3

CDR3 protein: CASSIGPGGARTDTQYF
CDR3 DNA: TGTGCCAGTAGTATAGGGCCTGGGGGGGCTAGAACAGATACGCAGTATTTT
clone size: -
D gene: -
J gene: TRBJ2-3
V gene: TRBV19

CDR3 protein: CASGLYGDQETQYF
CDR3 DNA: TGTGCTAGTGGTTTGTATGGGGATCAAGAGACCCAGTACTTC
clone size: once
D gene: -
J gene: TRBJ2-5
V gene: TRBV12-5

CDR3 protein: CASSRETQYF
CDR3 DNA: TGTGCCAGCAGCCGCGAGACGCAGTATTTT
clone size: few
D gene: -
J gene: TRBJ2-3
V gene: TRBV11-2

CDR3 protein: CASSLGGTAFYGYTF
CDR3 DNA: TGCGCCAGCAGCTTGGGAGGGACAGCCTTCTATGGCTACACCTTC
clone size: -
D gene: TRBD1
J gene: TRBJ1-2
V gene: TRBV5-1

CDR3 protein: CATRRTVQETQYF
CDR3 DNA: TGTGCCACGCGAAGGACAGTCCAAGAGACCCAGTACTTC
clone size: -
D gene: -
J gene: TRBJ2-5
V gene: TRBV6-6

CDR3 protein: CASSPGSGNYGYTF
CDR3 DNA: TGTGCCAGCAGTCCAGGCTCTGGGAACTATGGCTACACCTTC
clone size: -
D gene: -
J gene: TRBJ1-2
V gene: TRBV27

CDR3 protein: CASSVGGDTQYF
CDR3 DNA: TGTGCCAGCAGCGTAGGGGGGGATACGCAGTATTTT
clone size: -
D gene: -
J gene: TRBJ2-3
V gene: TRBV9

CDR3 protein: CASSKGQGARYEQFF
CDR3 DNA: TGCGCCAGCAGCAAAGGACAGGGGGCGCGCTATGAGCAGTTCTTC
clone size: -
D gene: TRBD1
J gene: TRBJ2-1
V gene: TRBV5-1